A single sample is the source of the 25 T cell receptor beta chains below, sequenced in a study of T cells in Graves' hyperthyroidism and ophthalmopathy. What was amplified from RNA transcripts were TCR beta CDR3 regions. The HTBI primer set served for first-round RT-PCR of the TCR CDR3. Using its own MiXCR run on the multiplex PCR reads, TCRdb lists one record per CDR3 protein. The sample comprises about 520,000 distinct CDR3 sequences, around 24% of which are singletons, and around 10% rests with the top ten. Sample: blood. The receptors derive from a woman in her 30s with Graves' ophthalmopathy.

V and J are TRBV6-5 and TRBJ1-2; 7 bases are shared with TRBD1. Germline V gene lookup returns CDR1 MNHEY and CDR2 SVGAGI. CDR3 length equals 14 residues. V was clipped by 2 bases and J by 4 bases; unmatched bases: 4. CDR3 in DNA: TGTGCCAGCAGTTACGATCGACAGGGCTATGGCTACACCTTC. Its protein product is CASSYDRQGYGYTF.

The V and J genes are TRBV5-1 and TRBJ2-7, with a possible D match to TRBD2 (5 bases). The V end lost 7 bases, the J end lost 3 bases, and 17 bases lay between the germline ends. The germline CDR1 and CDR2 sequences are SGHRS and YFSETQ. The CDR3 length is 14 residues. CDR3 bases: TGCGCCAGCCAGACCGAGGGATTGGGCTACGAGCAGTACTTC. Its protein is CASQTEGLGYEQYF.

V usage is TRBV9 and J usage is TRBJ2-2; no clear D. V lost 3 bases and J 3 bases, leaving 12 bases between the germline ends. Germline lookup yields CDR1 SGDLS and CDR2 YYNGEE. This CDR3 has 15 residues. The CDR3 protein is CASSGMGRDTGELFF. DNA for the CDR3: TGTGCCAGCAGCGGGATGGGCCGAGACACCGGGGAGCTGTTTTTT.

The chain links TRBV20-1 to TRBJ1-6; D is unclear. The germline V and J ends were trimmed by 6 bases and 4 bases, with 16 bases remaining between them. This CDR3 region has 15 residues. Germline V lookup: CDR1 DFQATT, CDR2 SNEGSKA (reference sequence). CDR3 amino acids: CSASEPSSYNSPLHF. CDR3 coding DNA: TGCAGTGCCTCCGAGCCGTCTTCTTATAATTCACCCCTCCACTTT.

V usage is TRBV6-1 and J usage is TRBJ2-7, with D uncertain. Trimming pared 7 bases from V and 5 bases from J, leaving 9 bases between. Germline V gene data show CDR1 as MNHNS and CDR2 as SASEGT. The CDR3 loop spans 11 amino acids. In nucleotides, the CDR3 is TGTGCCAGCAAGCAAGGCAACGAGCAGTACTTC. Residues: CASKQGNEQYF.

This clonotype was seen many times. V and J are TRBV7-2 and TRBJ2-2, with no clear D. The germline V gene has CDR1 SGHTA and CDR2 FQGNSA. Trimming took off 2 bases at V and 10 bases at J, with 11 bases between the two ends. The CDR3 loop spans 13 amino acids. CDR3 bases: TGTGCCAGCAGCTTACCCCAGAGAGCGGAGCTGTTTTTT. Its translation is CASSLPQRAELFF.

The rearrangement joins TRBV6-2 or TRBV6-3 to TRBJ1-1; D is ambiguous. Trimming cost V 2 bases and J 6 bases, with 7 bases left between them. Germline CDR1 is MNHEY and CDR2 is SVGEGT. This CDR3 has 12 residues. This chain's CDR3 is CASSYASPEAFF. The CDR3 DNA is TGTGCCAGCAGTTACGCTTCCCCTGAAGCTTTCTTT.

The chain is built from TRBV6-1 and TRBJ1-2; tentative D call: TRBD1 (6 bases). Germline V gives CDR1 MNHNS, CDR2 SASEGT. The V and J ends lost 3 bases and 2 bases respectively, with 10 bases between them. There are 14 residues in the CDR3. The CDR3 DNA follows: TGTGCCAGCAGTGACCCGACAGGAAACTATGGCTACACCTTC. It encodes CASSDPTGNYGYTF.

This clonotype was seen ten or more times. The chain combines TRBV28 with TRBJ1-1; D is possibly TRBD1 (6 bases). CDR1 is MDHEN, CDR2 SYDVKM, per germline. CDR3 length: 16 amino acids. V was shortened by 7 bases and J by 4 bases, with 22 bases between the two germline ends. As DNA, the CDR3 is TGTGCCAGCACCGATCTAGTGGGGGCGCAGAGCACTGAAGCTTTCTTT. Encoded protein: CASTDLVGAQSTEAFF.

This clonotype was counted ten times or more. J is TRBJ1-1 and V is TRBV9; D call uncertain. Per germline, CDR1 SGDLS and CDR2 YYNGEE. V lost 2 bases and J 0 bases, leaving 11 bases between the germline ends. CDR3 length: 15 residues. The CDR3 loop reads CASSVNSVMNTEAFF. The CDR3 nucleotides are TGTGCCAGCAGCGTTAACTCAGTTATGAACACTGAAGCTTTCTTT.

A word on this clonotype: A much larger clone lies one base from this, so it may be a read error. Since no conserved phenylalanine or tryptophan closes the CDR3, a read error is the likely cause. CDR3 in DNA: TGTGCCAGCAGTAGACTAGCGGGGGCCGTCGAGCAGTACTAC. This gives the protein CASSRLAGAVEQYY. The chain employs TRBV28 and TRBJ2-7; TRBD2 matches at 12 bases. Germline trimming cut 5 bases from V and 6 bases from J; bases unmatched to any gene: 5. CDR1 and CDR2 (germline): MDHEN, SYDVKM. CDR3 length: 14 residues.

The rearrangement uses TRBV24-1 and TRBJ2-7; D not certain. The ends were cut back, 3 bases at V and 0 bases at J, with 2 bases in the middle. There are 12 residues in the CDR3. CDR1 is KGHDR and CDR2 is SFDVKD in the germline V gene. The DNA of the CDR3 is TGTGCCACCAGTGATACCTCCTACGAGCAGTACTTC. Amino acid sequence: CATSDTSYEQYF.

The chain recombines TRBV6-8 with TRBJ1-5, with D maybe TRBD1 (6 bases). Trimming stripped 5 bases from V and 4 bases from J, with 24 bases between. The CDR3 is 18 residues long. Per the germline V gene, CDR1 is MNHGY and CDR2 is SAAAGT. The CDR3 DNA reads TGTGCCAGCAGTCGATCGACAGGTGCCTTGGTAGTTAATCAGCCCCAGCATTTT. This encodes CASSRSTGALVVNQPQHF.

This clonotype was found many times. The V gene is TRBV6-2 or TRBV6-3, the J gene TRBJ2-2; the match to TRBD2 covers 7 bases. The CDR3 is 17 residues long. Germline CDR1 reads MNHEY; CDR2 reads SVGEGT. The J segment lost 9 bases and the V segment lost 5 bases, leaving 18 bases of the junction unmatched. The CDR3 region is CASSTWGGDFYRRELFF. In nucleotides, the CDR3 is TGTGCCAGCAGTACCTGGGGGGGAGATTTCTATCGCAGGGAGCTGTTTTTT.

The chain joins TRBV30 to TRBJ2-7, with D perhaps being TRBD1 or TRBD2 (7 bases each). Germline CDR1 and CDR2: GTSNPN and SVGIG (reference sequence). The CDR3 contains 14 residues. V lost 3 bases and J 0 bases, leaving 12 bases between the germline ends. The CDR3 region has the DNA TGTGCCTGGAGGGACAGGACTAGCTCCTACGAGCAGTACTTC. It codes for CAWRDRTSSYEQYF.

This clonotype was seen many times. The rearrangement links TRBV6-2 or TRBV6-3 to TRBJ2-7; D is unresolved. V was cut by 5 bases and J by 0 bases, with 8 bases left in between. CDR1 MNHEY and CDR2 SVGEGT come from the germline V gene. This CDR3 comprises 13 residues. CDR3 in amino acids: CASSKPGSYEQYF. The CDR3 DNA sequence: TGTGCCAGCAGTAAACCGGGCTCCTACGAGCAGTACTTC.

This clonotype was seen at least ten times. The V call is TRBV14, the J call TRBJ1-1; the D gene is possibly TRBD1 (5 bases). Germline V gene data show CDR1 as SGHDN and CDR2 as FVKESK. The V and J ends lost 1 base and 5 bases respectively, with 11 bases between them. The CDR3 length is 14 residues. The CDR3 DNA is TGTGCCAGCAGCCAAGGGAGGGGTTGGACTGAAGCTTTCTTT. It yields the protein CASSQGRGWTEAFF.

This clonotype was seen ten or more times. The V and J genes are TRBV7-2 and TRBJ1-1; D uncertain. The CDR3 covers 13 residues. Germline CDR1 is SGHTA and CDR2 is FQGNSA. Trimming took 5 bases from V and 5 from J, leaving 12 bases between them. The CDR3 nucleotides are TGTGCCAGCAGCCCCCAGCGGGAGACTGAAGCTTTCTTT. It is translated as CASSPQRETEAFF.

This clonotype was observed at least ten times. The genes are TRBV7-9 and TRBJ2-5, with D unclear. Germline values: CDR1 SEHNR, CDR2 FQNEAQ (reference sequence). The CDR3 is made up of 13 amino acids. Trimming removed 3 bases at V and 2 bases at J, with 7 bases between. The CDR3 here is CASSFRLQETQYF. The DNA of the CDR3 is TGTGCCAGCAGCTTCCGACTGCAAGAGACCCAGTACTTC.

This clonotype was counted ten times or more. The V gene is TRBV19, the J gene TRBJ1-1, with no clear D. Germline lookup yields CDR1 LNHDA and CDR2 SQIVND (reference sequence). The CDR3 sequence is 14 residues long. V lost 3 bases and J 3 bases, leaving 11 bases between the germline ends. The DNA of the CDR3 is TGTGCCAGTAGTATTGGGTTCACGGACACTGAAGCTTTCTTT. Its translation is CASSIGFTDTEAFF.

The sample holds a few counts of this clonotype. CDR3 loop: CASSQDLRLAGGKETQYF. Written as DNA, the CDR3 is TGCGCCAGCAGCCAAGATTTAAGGCTAGCGGGGGGTAAAGAGACCCAGTACTTC. The rearrangement joins TRBV4-1 to TRBJ2-5; TRBD2 matches at 11 bases. V lost 0 bases to trimming and J lost 3 bases; unmatched junction nucleotides: 9. The CDR3 extends over 18 amino acids. Germline V lookup: CDR1 MGHRA, CDR2 YSYEKL.

The table lists this clonotype with many counts. The gene calls are TRBV12-3 or TRBV12-4 and TRBJ1-5; D might be TRBD1 (5 bases). The CDR3 consists of 15 residues. V lost 2 bases and J lost 4, with 12 bases in between. The chain's CDR3 is CASSLSAQGNQPQHF. The CDR3 region has the DNA TGTGCCAGCAGTTTATCGGCGCAGGGTAATCAGCCCCAGCATTTT.

The V call is TRBV30, the J call TRBJ2-6; a possible D gene is TRBD1 (5 bases). The CDR3 runs 15 residues. Trimming removed 3 bases at V and 2 bases at J, with 11 bases between. CDR1 GTSNPN and CDR2 SVGIG come from the germline V gene (reference sequence). The CDR3 nucleotides are TGTGCCTGGAGACCAAGGGGCGCTGGGGCCAACGTCCTGACTTTC. It encodes CAWRPRGAGANVLTF. The variable domain in full, completed from reference TRBV30 and TRBJ2-6, reads SQTIHQWPATLVQPVGSPLSLECTVEGTSNPNLYWYRQAAGRGLQLLFYSVGIGQISSEVPQNLSASRPQDRQFILSSKKLLLSDSGFYLCAWRPRGAGANVLTFGAGSRLTVL.

The chain links TRBV7-9 to TRBJ1-1; D unresolved. The V gene's germline CDR1 is SEHNR and CDR2 FQNEAQ (reference sequence). The V and J ends lost 3 bases and 8 bases respectively, with 7 bases between them. This CDR3 is built from 11 residues. CDR3 sequence reads: CASSFILEAFF. CDR3 DNA sequence: TGTGCCAGCAGCTTTATTCTAGAAGCTTTCTTT.

The V gene is TRBV6-1, the J gene TRBJ2-5; D perhaps matches TRBD2 (5 bases). With 6 bases removed from V and 1 base from J, the gap between germline ends came to 21 bases. CDR1 MNHNS and CDR2 SASEGT come from the germline V gene. CDR3 size: 17 residues. CDR3 sequence: CASSVGLLLSGQETQYF. CDR3 in DNA: TGTGCCAGCAGCGTAGGCCTCCTGTTGAGCGGCCAAGAGACCCAGTACTTC.